This T cell receptor beta chain was sequenced for a study of regulatory T cells. Whole-study findings and limits: Regulatory T cells showed the strongest V-J pair restriction and V/J gene skewing among patient repertoires.

Germline V gives CDR1 SEHNR, CDR2 FQNEAQ (reference sequence). CDR3 length: 12 residues. The ends were cut back, 2 bases at V and 3 bases at J, with 5 bases in the middle. The primer mix had 52 TRBV and 13 TRBJ primers. Profiled with immunoSEQ multiplex PCR; TCRdb holds only in-frame clones, not every one. The sample yields 20,000 to 25,000 clones, over 85% seen once. Remarks on this clone: As yet, its antigen is unknown.

A couple of CD3G-deficient patients had more severe autoimmunity; all had some. Patients aged 2 to 39 years had fewer naive and more memory CD4+ and CD8+ T cells. The rearrangement joins TRBV7-9 to TRBJ2-7; no clear D gene. Sequencing was done on a sample of CD8+ T cells sorted from blood. The receptor's source is a child aged 2 to 15 with CD3G deficiency. The CDR3 loop is CASSLHGYEQYF. The DNA of the CDR3 is TGTGCCAGCAGCTTACACGGCTACGAGCAGTACTTC.